The clone carrying this T cell receptor beta chain was observed once. The antigen remains undetermined. These data come from a study of cytomegalovirus exposure and HLA in healthy donors. Overall study findings and caveats: According to the study, approximately 150 TCR beta chains were cytomegalovirus-associated.

The data were produced by immunoSEQ multiplex PCR, yet TCRdb's version contains in-frame clones alone and is incomplete. The data contain fewer than 100,000 clones, approximately 90% of them singletons. V was cut by 4 bases and J by 3 bases, with 5 bases left in between. CDR3 size: 11 residues. Germline V gene sequence: CDR1 SGHRS, CDR2 YFSETQ. Sequenced material: PBMCs. V and J are TRBV5-1 and TRBJ2-7; D may be TRBD2 (5 bases). The clonotype originates from a man aged 25 to 40 in good health and CMV-seronegative. The CDR3 is CASSGSYEQYF. DNA of the CDR3: TGCGCCAGCAGCGGGAGCTACGAGCAGTACTTC. Full variable domain (missing parts from reference TRBV5-1 and TRBJ2-7): KAGVTQTPRYLIKTRGQQVTLSCSPISGHRSVSWYQQTPGQGLQFLFEYFSETQRNKGNFPGRFSGRQFSNSRSEMNVSTLELGDSALYLCASSGSYEQYFGPGTRLTVT.